This is a list of T cell receptor beta chains from one sample in a study of blood T cell repertoires in COVID-19. Clones were read by immunoSEQ multiplex PCR, and TCRdb kept only the in-frame ones, dropping some. The table shows hundreds of thousands of clones, with roughly four fifths occurring only once. Specimen: peripheral blood. The source is a woman in her sixties or seventies with acute or convalescent COVID-19. CDR3s include the opening cysteine and the closing phenylalanine or tryptophan. D genes are given only for firm matches. Size is stated for part of the rows, as once, few or many counts, or as a class when the clone is expanded.

J gene: TRBJ2-2; clone size: few; D gene: TRBD1; V gene: TRBV7-2; CDR3 protein: CASSLGWGQELAGELFF; CDR3 DNA: TGTGCCAGCAGCTTAGGGTGGGGACAGGAGCTAGCCGGGGAGCTGTTTTTT
J gene: TRBJ2-7; clone size: NA; D gene: NA; V gene: TRBV3-1/TRBV3-2; CDR3 protein: CASSQMAGKGGEQYF; CDR3 DNA: TGTGCCAGCAGCCAAATGGCAGGAAAGGGAGGAGAGCAGTACTTC
J gene: TRBJ2-1; clone size: NA; D gene: NA; V gene: TRBV2; CDR3 protein: CASSELLSRANEQFF; CDR3 DNA: TGTGCCAGCAGTGAATTGCTCAGCAGGGCCAATGAGCAGTTCTTC
J gene: TRBJ2-5; clone size: NA; D gene: TRBD1; V gene: TRBV28; CDR3 protein: CASSSQQGYQETQYF; CDR3 DNA: TGTGCCAGCAGTTCTCAACAGGGGTACCAAGAGACCCAGTACTTC
J gene: TRBJ1-2; clone size: few; D gene: NA; V gene: TRBV7-2; CDR3 protein: CASSLASRVYGYTF; CDR3 DNA: TGTGCCAGCAGCTTAGCGTCGCGGGTATATGGCTACACCTTC
J gene: TRBJ1-3; clone size: NA; D gene: NA; V gene: TRBV27; CDR3 protein: CASSSRAANGNTIYF; CDR3 DNA: TGTGCCAGCAGTTCGCGGGCCGCGAATGGAAACACCATATATTTT
J gene: TRBJ1-1; clone size: few; D gene: NA; V gene: TRBV2; CDR3 protein: CASSEALWRNEAFF; CDR3 DNA: TGTGCCAGCAGTGAAGCGCTTTGGCGGAATGAAGCTTTCTTT
J gene: TRBJ1-2; clone size: NA; D gene: TRBD1; V gene: TRBV4-2; CDR3 protein: CASSPPGTGSYGYTF; CDR3 DNA: TGTGCCAGCAGCCCTCCAGGGACAGGGAGCTATGGCTACACCTTC
J gene: TRBJ1-1; clone size: NA; D gene: NA; V gene: TRBV24-1; CDR3 protein: CATSDGGRLNTEAFF; CDR3 DNA: TGTGCCACCAGTGACGGGGGGCGTCTGAACACTGAAGCTTTCTTT
J gene: TRBJ2-1; clone size: many; D gene: NA; V gene: TRBV6-6; CDR3 protein: CASTPWATNEQFF; CDR3 DNA: TGTGCCAGCACCCCATGGGCCACCAATGAGCAGTTCTTC
J gene: TRBJ1-1; clone size: NA; D gene: TRBD1; V gene: TRBV4-1; CDR3 protein: CASSQDPGQGFGMNTEAFF; CDR3 DNA: TGCGCCAGCAGCCAAGATCCTGGACAGGGATTCGGCATGAACACTGAAGCTTTCTTT
J gene: TRBJ1-1; clone size: NA; D gene: NA; V gene: TRBV6-1; CDR3 protein: CASSEYPRNTEAFF; CDR3 DNA: TGTGCCAGCAGTGAATATCCCAGAAACACTGAAGCTTTCTTT
J gene: TRBJ1-4; clone size: NA; D gene: NA; V gene: TRBV20-1; CDR3 protein: CSASLGNLNEKLFF; CDR3 DNA: TGCAGTGCTAGTCTCGGGAACCTTAATGAAAAACTGTTTTTT
J gene: TRBJ1-2; clone size: NA; D gene: TRBD1; V gene: TRBV19; CDR3 protein: CASSITGGYGYTF; CDR3 DNA: TGTGCCAGTAGTATAACAGGGGGCTATGGCTACACCTTC
J gene: TRBJ1-2; clone size: NA; D gene: NA; V gene: TRBV19; CDR3 protein: CASSGGGSRNYGYTF; CDR3 DNA: TGTGCCAGTAGCGGTGGGGGCAGCCGCAACTATGGCTACACCTTC
J gene: TRBJ2-5; clone size: NA; D gene: NA; V gene: TRBV3-1/TRBV3-2; CDR3 protein: CASSQGWAQETQYF; CDR3 DNA: TGTGCCAGCAGCCAAGGCTGGGCCCAAGAGACCCAGTACTTC
J gene: TRBJ1-4; clone size: NA; D gene: TRBD1; V gene: TRBV27; CDR3 protein: CASRDRATNEKLFF; CDR3 DNA: TGTGCCAGCAGGGACAGGGCCACTAATGAAAAACTGTTTTTT
J gene: TRBJ2-2; clone size: few; D gene: NA; V gene: TRBV9; CDR3 protein: CASSVAGWNTGELFF; CDR3 DNA: TGTGCCAGCAGCGTAGCGGGGTGGAACACCGGGGAGCTGTTTTTT
J gene: TRBJ2-2; clone size: NA; D gene: TRBD1; V gene: TRBV24-1; CDR3 protein: CATSGRTGNGELFF; CDR3 DNA: TGTGCCACCAGTGGGAGGACAGGGAACGGGGAGCTGTTTTTT
J gene: TRBJ2-1; clone size: NA; D gene: NA; V gene: TRBV19; CDR3 protein: CASSLVWQGNNEQFF; CDR3 DNA: TGTGCCAGTAGTCTTGTCTGGCAGGGAAACAATGAGCAGTTCTTC
J gene: TRBJ1-5; clone size: NA; D gene: TRBD1; V gene: TRBV5-1; CDR3 protein: CASSLAGTGGEPQHF; CDR3 DNA: TGCGCCAGCAGCTTGGCCGGGACAGGGGGCGAGCCCCAGCATTTT
J gene: TRBJ1-6; clone size: NA; D gene: TRBD1; V gene: TRBV5-1; CDR3 protein: CASSPVQTGNNSPLHF; CDR3 DNA: TGCGCCAGCAGCCCTGTTCAGACAGGGAATAATTCACCCCTCCACTTT
J gene: TRBJ1-4; clone size: NA; D gene: NA; V gene: TRBV3-1/TRBV3-2; CDR3 protein: CASSQDRWAGRYEKLFF; CDR3 DNA: TGTGCCAGCAGCCAAGATCGCTGGGCGGGGAGGTATGAAAAACTGTTTTTT
J gene: TRBJ1-6; clone size: NA; D gene: TRBD1; V gene: TRBV18; CDR3 protein: CASSPPGQGDNSPLHF; CDR3 DNA: TGTGCCAGCTCACCCCCGGGACAGGGGGATAATTCACCCCTCCACTTT
J gene: TRBJ1-6; clone size: NA; D gene: NA; V gene: TRBV15; CDR3 protein: CATSSLKSGYPTKANSPLHF; CDR3 DNA: TGTGCCACCAGCAGTCTCAAGTCAGGATACCCTACGAAAGCTAATTCACCCCTCCACTTT
J gene: TRBJ1-2; clone size: NA; D gene: NA; V gene: TRBV27; CDR3 protein: CASSLSGQNYGYTF; CDR3 DNA: TGTGCCAGCAGTTTAAGCGGGCAGAACTATGGCTACACCTTC
J gene: TRBJ2-2; clone size: NA; D gene: NA; V gene: TRBV18; CDR3 protein: CASSPPQGGAGELFF; CDR3 DNA: TGTGCCAGCTCACCTCCGCAGGGCGGTGCCGGGGAGCTGTTTTTT
J gene: TRBJ1-2; clone size: NA; D gene: NA; V gene: TRBV5-1; CDR3 protein: CASSLTGSNYGYTF; CDR3 DNA: TGCGCCAGCAGCTTGACGGGATCTAACTATGGCTACACCTTC
J gene: TRBJ2-5; clone size: NA; D gene: NA; V gene: TRBV19; CDR3 protein: CASSFGIQETQYF; CDR3 DNA: TGTGCCAGTAGTTTTGGCATACAAGAGACCCAGTACTTC
J gene: TRBJ2-2; clone size: many; D gene: TRBD2; V gene: TRBV5-1; CDR3 protein: CASSPGSLAGGRNTGELFF; CDR3 DNA: TGCGCCAGCAGCCCCGGGAGCCTAGCGGGGGGGCGTAACACCGGGGAGCTGTTTTTT
J gene: TRBJ2-3; clone size: NA; D gene: TRBD2; V gene: TRBV6-5; CDR3 protein: CASSRTSGGVYTQYF; CDR3 DNA: TGTGCCAGCAGCCGGACTAGCGGGGGGGTATATACGCAGTATTTT
J gene: TRBJ2-7; clone size: NA; D gene: TRBD1; V gene: TRBV9; CDR3 protein: CASSPRQGNYEQYF; CDR3 DNA: TGTGCCAGCAGCCCGCGACAGGGGAACTACGAGCAGTACTTC
J gene: TRBJ2-7; clone size: once; D gene: NA; V gene: TRBV7-9; CDR3 protein: CASSLATGRSYEQYF; CDR3 DNA: TGTGCCAGCAGCTTAGCGACAGGGAGGTCCTACGAGCAGTACTTC
J gene: TRBJ2-3; clone size: NA; D gene: TRBD2; V gene: TRBV4-3; CDR3 protein: CASSQQRGGWDTQYF; CDR3 DNA: TGCGCCAGCAGCCAACAGCGGGGGGGCTGGGATACGCAGTATTTT
J gene: TRBJ2-2; clone size: NA; D gene: NA; V gene: TRBV28; CDR3 protein: CASSFSLATGELFF; CDR3 DNA: TGTGCCAGCAGTTTCAGCCTAGCCACCGGGGAGCTGTTTTTT
J gene: TRBJ1-6; clone size: NA; D gene: NA; V gene: TRBV21-1; CDR3 protein: CASSDDLGGISYNSPLHF; CDR3 DNA: TGTGCCAGCAGCGACGACTTAGGGGGAATTTCCTATAATTCACCCCTCCACTTT
J gene: TRBJ1-2; clone size: NA; D gene: NA; V gene: TRBV7-2; CDR3 protein: CAGGRRAIGYTF; CDR3 DNA: TGTGCCGGTGGTCGGAGGGCTATAGGCTACACCTTC
J gene: TRBJ1-5; clone size: once; D gene: NA; V gene: TRBV4-3; CDR3 protein: CASSQWGGAGGNQPQHF; CDR3 DNA: TGCGCCAGCAGCCAATGGGGGGGCGCAGGAGGGAATCAGCCCCAGCATTTT
J gene: TRBJ1-5; clone size: NA; D gene: TRBD1; V gene: TRBV27; CDR3 protein: CASSLHRGGQPQHF; CDR3 DNA: TGTGCCAGCAGTTTACACAGGGGCGGTCAGCCCCAGCATTTT
J gene: TRBJ2-3; clone size: NA; D gene: NA; V gene: TRBV7-2; CDR3 protein: CASSPDSDHSTDTQYF; CDR3 DNA: TGTGCCAGCAGCCCGGATAGCGACCATAGCACAGATACGCAGTATTTT
J gene: TRBJ2-5; clone size: NA; D gene: NA; V gene: TRBV6-5; CDR3 protein: CASGRGYQETQYF; CDR3 DNA: TGTGCCAGCGGTAGGGGGTACCAAGAGACCCAGTACTTC
J gene: TRBJ2-1; clone size: NA; D gene: NA; V gene: TRBV7-9; CDR3 protein: CASSLNPWQGNEQFF; CDR3 DNA: TGTGCCAGCAGCTTAAACCCCTGGCAGGGCAATGAGCAGTTCTTC
J gene: TRBJ1-5; clone size: NA; D gene: NA; V gene: TRBV7-6; CDR3 protein: CASSSQGGDQPQHF; CDR3 DNA: TGTGCCAGCAGCTCACAGGGAGGGGATCAGCCCCAGCATTTT
J gene: TRBJ1-2; clone size: NA; D gene: NA; V gene: TRBV6-5; CDR3 protein: CASTRSGGDGGYTF; CDR3 DNA: TGTGCCAGCACCCGATCGGGGGGCGATGGAGGCTACACCTTC
J gene: TRBJ1-2; clone size: NA; D gene: TRBD1; V gene: TRBV13; CDR3 protein: CASSPRRQGFGYGYTF; CDR3 DNA: TGTGCCAGCAGCCCGAGACGACAGGGCTTTGGCTATGGCTACACCTTC
J gene: TRBJ2-1; clone size: NA; D gene: NA; V gene: TRBV5-1; CDR3 protein: CASSLPLVGAYNEQFF; CDR3 DNA: TGCGCCAGCAGCTTACCCCTAGTTGGCGCCTACAATGAGCAGTTCTTC
J gene: TRBJ1-5; clone size: NA; D gene: TRBD1; V gene: TRBV6-5; CDR3 protein: CASSSSDRSSQPQHF; CDR3 DNA: TGTGCCAGCAGTTCCTCGGACAGGTCAAGTCAGCCCCAGCATTTT
J gene: TRBJ2-5; clone size: NA; D gene: TRBD2; V gene: TRBV5-4; CDR3 protein: CTTYSGGAGETQYF; CDR3 DNA: TGTACCACCTATAGCGGGGGGGCGGGAGAGACCCAGTACTTC
J gene: TRBJ1-1; clone size: few; D gene: NA; V gene: TRBV2; CDR3 protein: CAAGMNTEAFF; CDR3 DNA: TGTGCCGCGGGGATGAACACTGAAGCTTTCTTT
J gene: TRBJ2-1; clone size: NA; D gene: NA; V gene: TRBV19; CDR3 protein: CASSALRGDIGSNEQFF; CDR3 DNA: TGTGCCAGTAGTGCCTTAAGGGGCGATATCGGTTCCAATGAGCAGTTCTTC